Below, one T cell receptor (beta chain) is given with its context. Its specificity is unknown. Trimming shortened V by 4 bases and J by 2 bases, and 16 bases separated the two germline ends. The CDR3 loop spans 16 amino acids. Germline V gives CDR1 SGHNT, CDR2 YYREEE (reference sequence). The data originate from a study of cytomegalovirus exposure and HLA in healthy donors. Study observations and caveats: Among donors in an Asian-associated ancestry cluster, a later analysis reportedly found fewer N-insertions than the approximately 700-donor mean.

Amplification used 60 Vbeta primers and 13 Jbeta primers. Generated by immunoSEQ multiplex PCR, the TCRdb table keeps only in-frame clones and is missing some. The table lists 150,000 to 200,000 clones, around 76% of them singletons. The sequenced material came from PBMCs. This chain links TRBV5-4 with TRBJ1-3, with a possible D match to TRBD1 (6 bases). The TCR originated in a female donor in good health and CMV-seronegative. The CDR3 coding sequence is TGTGCCAGCAGCCGCACGACAGGTGAACCTGGAAACACCATATATTTT. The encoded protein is CASSRTTGEPGNTIYF.